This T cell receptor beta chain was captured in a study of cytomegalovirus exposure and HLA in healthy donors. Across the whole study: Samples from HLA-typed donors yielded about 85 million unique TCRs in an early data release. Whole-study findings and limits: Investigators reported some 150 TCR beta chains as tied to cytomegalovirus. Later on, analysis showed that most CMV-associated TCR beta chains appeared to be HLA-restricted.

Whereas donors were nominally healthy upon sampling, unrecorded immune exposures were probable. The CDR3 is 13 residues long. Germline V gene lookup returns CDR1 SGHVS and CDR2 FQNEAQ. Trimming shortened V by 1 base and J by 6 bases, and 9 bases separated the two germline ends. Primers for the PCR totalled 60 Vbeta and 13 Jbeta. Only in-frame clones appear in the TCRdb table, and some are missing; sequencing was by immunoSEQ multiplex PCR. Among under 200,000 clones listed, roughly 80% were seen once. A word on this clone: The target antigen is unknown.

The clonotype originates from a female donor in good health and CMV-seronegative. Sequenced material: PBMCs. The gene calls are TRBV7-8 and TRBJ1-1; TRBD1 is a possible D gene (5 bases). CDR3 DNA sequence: TGTGCCAGCAGCTTAGTGGGGGGTCCTGAAGCTTTCTTT. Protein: CASSLVGGPEAFF.